The 13 T cell receptor beta chains below were found in one sample sequenced in a study of T cell responses to AZD1222 COVID-19 vaccine. TCRdb's copy holds only in-frame clones and misses some; the assay was immunoSEQ multiplex PCR. The data hold 110,000 or so clones, with 87% observed a single time. The sequencing used peripheral blood, collected on day 0 of AZD1222 vaccination. Source of these receptors: an adult in good health.

This chain links TRBV6-2 or TRBV6-3 with TRBJ2-7, with 9 bases that match TRBD1. The CDR3 loop spans 15 amino acids. CDR1 and CDR2 (germline): MNHEY, SVGEGT. J gave up 1 base and V 5 bases, and 6 bases lay outside the gene matches. CDR3 in DNA: TGTGCCAGCAGTCCAGCGGGACAGGGTTCCTACGAGCAGTACTTC. The encoded protein is CASSPAGQGSYEQYF.

The rearrangement links TRBV19 to TRBJ2-6, with D possibly being TRBD1 (6 bases). CDR1 is LNHDA, CDR2 SQIVND, per germline (reference sequence). The CDR3 covers 16 residues. The V end lost 0 bases, the J end lost 1 base, and 7 bases lay between the germline ends. The CDR3 nucleotides are TGTGCCAGTAGTATAGAGGGGGCATCTGGGGCCAACGTCCTGACTTTC. This encodes CASSIEGASGANVLTF.

This sequence joins TRBV5-1 and TRBJ2-3, with no clear D. CDR3 length equals 14 residues. Germline-derived CDR1 and CDR2 are SGHRS and YFSETQ. With 7 bases removed from V and 5 bases from J, the gap between germline ends came to 17 bases. This CDR3 reads CASEETLGRDTQYF. CDR3 coding DNA: TGCGCCAGCGAGGAGACCCTGGGTAGAGATACGCAGTATTTT.

This clone was found once. The rearrangement links TRBV5-1 to TRBJ2-5, with 7 nucleotides matching TRBD1. Germline assignment: CDR1 SGHRS and CDR2 YFSETQ. V lost 5 bases, J lost 1 base, and 2 bases stayed unmatched. This CDR3 has 13 residues. The CDR3: CASRRDSQETQYF. Written as DNA, the CDR3 is TGCGCCAGCAGACGGGACAGCCAAGAGACCCAGTACTTC.

The chain recombines TRBV19 with TRBJ1-2, with 8 bases matching TRBD1. Germline assignment: CDR1 LNHDA and CDR2 SQIVND (reference sequence). The junction had 9 bases not matched to a gene; V was cut back by 5 bases and J by 4 bases. This CDR3 comprises 15 residues. The CDR3 nucleotides read TGTGCCAGTAGTTCCGACAGGGGCGGCCTCTATGGCTACACCTTC. Translation: CASSSDRGGLYGYTF.

The chain has TRBV3-1 (or the pseudogene TRBV3-2) and TRBJ1-1; D unclear. CDR3 size: 16 residues. Germline V gene data show CDR1 as LGHDT and CDR2 as YNNKEL (reference sequence). Deletions cut 0 bases from V and 0 bases from J, with 11 bases between. Here the CDR3 DNA reads TGTGCCAGCAGCCAAGAATTCGGGATAATGAACACTGAAGCTTTCTTT. Translation gives CASSQEFGIMNTEAFF.

As DNA, the CDR3 is TGCGCCAGCAGCCAAGATCTTCTGAGCGGCAGGGTTGTCTATGGCTACACCTTC. It translates to CASSQDLLSGRVVYGYTF. The chain has TRBV4-3 and TRBJ1-2, with D possibly TRBD1 on 5 matching bases. Trimming cost V 0 bases and J 4 bases, with 21 bases left between them. This CDR3 is built from 18 residues. Germline values: CDR1 LGHNA, CDR2 YSLEER.

The chain couples TRBV5-1 to TRBJ2-2, with TRBD2 identical over 8 bases. V dropped 5 bases and J dropped 1; count of bases not matched to a gene: 7. CDR1 and CDR2 from the germline V gene are SGHRS and YFSETQ. The CDR3 extends over 16 amino acids. DNA for the CDR3: TGCGCCAGCAGTCCGCGGGAGGTTCGGAACACCGGGGAGCTGTTTTTT. Protein sequence: CASSPREVRNTGELFF.

V usage is TRBV11-2 and J usage is TRBJ2-1, with D perhaps assigned TRBD1 or TRBD2 (5 bases each). The length of the CDR3 is 13 residues. V lost 1 base, J lost 8 bases, and 9 bases lay in between. Germline CDR1 is SGHAT and CDR2 is FQNNGV. The CDR3 here is CASSLGGAHEQFF. DNA for the CDR3: TGTGCCAGCAGCTTAGGAGGGGCACATGAGCAGTTCTTC.

This clone was observed a few times. The V gene is TRBV10-3, the J gene TRBJ2-1, with TRBD1 matching over 10 bases. The CDR3 runs to 15 residues. J was trimmed by 2 bases and V by 6 bases; bases with no gene match: 4. Germline V lookup: CDR1 ENHRY, CDR2 SYGVKD. The CDR3 protein is CAIRAGTGAYNEQFF. The DNA of the CDR3 is TGTGCCATCAGGGCCGGGACAGGGGCCTACAATGAGCAGTTCTTC.

The rearrangement joins TRBV19 to TRBJ1-2; 7 bases match TRBD1. Germline trimming cut 6 bases from V and 6 bases from J; bases unmatched to any gene: 13. CDR3 length: 15 amino acids. CDR1 is LNHDA, CDR2 SQIVND, per germline (reference sequence). Here the CDR3 reads CASRPLGGQGDGYTF. CDR3 nucleotide sequence: TGTGCCAGTAGACCCCTCGGGGGCCAGGGGGATGGCTACACCTTC. Looking up the rest from reference TRBV19 and TRBJ1-2 gives the full variable domain: DGGITQSPKYLFRKEGQNVTLSCEQNLNHDAMYWYRQDPGQGLRLIYYSQIVNDFQKGDIAEGYSVSREKKESFPLTVTSAQKNPTAFYLCASRPLGGQGDGYTFGSGTRLTVV.

The chain has TRBV11-3 and TRBJ2-3; 9 bases fit TRBD1. V dropped 4 bases and J dropped 3; count of bases not matched to a gene: 8. The CDR3 contains 16 residues. The V gene's germline CDR1 is SGHNT and CDR2 YENEEA. This CDR3 reads CASSSPGDRATDTQYF. The CDR3 DNA sequence: TGTGCCAGCAGCTCCCCGGGGGACAGGGCTACAGATACGCAGTATTTT.

The CDR3 bases are TGTGCCAGCAGACCTGACAGGTTTAGCACAGATACGCAGTATTTT. This codes for CASRPDRFSTDTQYF. This sequence joins TRBV7-9 and TRBJ2-3; TRBD1 might be the D (6 bases). Germline V CDR1 and CDR2: SEHNR, FQNEAQ (reference sequence). The V end lost 6 bases, the J end lost 0 bases, and 13 bases lay between the germline ends. This CDR3 has 15 residues.